Reported below is one T cell receptor beta chain. This CDR3 spans 15 amino acids. Germline V gene lookup returns CDR1 MNHNY and CDR2 SVGAGI (reference sequence). Germline trimming cut 2 bases from V and 5 bases from J; bases unmatched to any gene: 5. This entry comes from a study of T cell responses to AZD1222 COVID-19 vaccine. Study-level information: Second-dose intervals of approximately 4 or approximately 12 weeks were pooled.

Profiled with immunoSEQ multiplex PCR; TCRdb holds only in-frame clones, not every one. The sample holds fewer than 150,000 clones, 90% seen once. This clonotype was sampled from an adult in good health. The chain combines TRBV6-6 with TRBJ2-5; 10 bases are a match to TRBD1. Sequenced material: peripheral blood, taken on day 0 of AZD1222 vaccination. The CDR3 nucleotides read TGTGCCAGCAGTTACCCGGGACAGGGGTTGGAGACCCAGTACTTC. This codes for CASSYPGQGLETQYF.